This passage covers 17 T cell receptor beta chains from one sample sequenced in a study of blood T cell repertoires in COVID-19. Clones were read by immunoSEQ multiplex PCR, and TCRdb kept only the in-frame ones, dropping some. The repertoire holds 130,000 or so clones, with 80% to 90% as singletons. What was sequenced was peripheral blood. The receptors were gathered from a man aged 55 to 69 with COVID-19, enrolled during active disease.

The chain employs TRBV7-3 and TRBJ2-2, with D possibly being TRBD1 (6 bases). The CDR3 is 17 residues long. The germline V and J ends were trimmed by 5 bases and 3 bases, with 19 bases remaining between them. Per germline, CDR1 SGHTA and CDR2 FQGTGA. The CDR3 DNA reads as TGTGCCAGCAGCCAAGCATACAGGGCCCTGGACACCGGGGAGCTGTTTTTT. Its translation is CASSQAYRALDTGELFF.

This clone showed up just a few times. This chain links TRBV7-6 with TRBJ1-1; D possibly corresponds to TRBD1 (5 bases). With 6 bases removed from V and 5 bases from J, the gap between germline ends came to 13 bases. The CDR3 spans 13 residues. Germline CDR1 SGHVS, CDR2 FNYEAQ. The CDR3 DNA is TGTGCCAGCAGTACCACGGGGGGGACTGAAGCTTTCTTT. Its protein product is CASSTTGGTEAFF. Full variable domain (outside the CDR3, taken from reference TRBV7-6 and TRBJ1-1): GAGVSQSPRYKVTKRGQDVALRCDPISGHVSLYWYRQALGQGPEFLTYFNYEAQQDKSGLPNDRFSAERPEGSISTLTIQRTEQRDSAMYRCASSTTGGTEAFFGQGTRLTVV.

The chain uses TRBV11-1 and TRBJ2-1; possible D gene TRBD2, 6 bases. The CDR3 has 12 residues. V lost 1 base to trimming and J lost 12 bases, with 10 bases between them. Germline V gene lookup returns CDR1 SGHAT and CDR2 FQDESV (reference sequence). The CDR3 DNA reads TGTGCCAGCAGCTTAGATAGGCGGGGGCAGTTCTTC. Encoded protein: CASSLDRRGQFF. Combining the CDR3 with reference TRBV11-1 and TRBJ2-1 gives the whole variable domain EAEVAQSPRYKITEKSQAVAFWCDPISGHATLYWYRQILGQGPELLVQFQDESVVDDSQLPKDRFSAERLKGVDSTLKIQPAELGDSAMYLCASSLDRRGQFFGPGTRLTVL.

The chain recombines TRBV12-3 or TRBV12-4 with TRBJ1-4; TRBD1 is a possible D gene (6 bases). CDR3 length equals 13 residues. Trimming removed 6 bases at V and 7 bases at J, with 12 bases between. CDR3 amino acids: CASRLTGGEKLFF. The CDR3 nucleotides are TGTGCCAGCAGGTTGACAGGAGGTGAAAAACTGTTTTTT.

In DNA form, the CDR3 reads TGTGCCAGCAGCTTACGTTCTGGGGGGGTTTCTTTCTACGAGCAGTACTTC. Translation: CASSLRSGGVSFYEQYF. The chain joins TRBV7-8 to TRBJ2-7; TRBD2 matches 7 bases. J was trimmed by 3 bases and V by 2 bases; bases with no gene match: 13. The germline CDR1 and CDR2 sequences are SGHVS and FQNEAQ. CDR3 size: 17 residues.

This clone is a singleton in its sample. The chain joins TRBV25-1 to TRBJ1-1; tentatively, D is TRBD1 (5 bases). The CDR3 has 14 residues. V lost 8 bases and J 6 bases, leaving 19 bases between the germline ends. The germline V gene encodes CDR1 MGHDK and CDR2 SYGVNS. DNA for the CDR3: TGTGCCAGCGGAGGGCCGGGGCCCCAGGCTGAAGCTTTCTTT. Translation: CASGGPGPQAEAFF.

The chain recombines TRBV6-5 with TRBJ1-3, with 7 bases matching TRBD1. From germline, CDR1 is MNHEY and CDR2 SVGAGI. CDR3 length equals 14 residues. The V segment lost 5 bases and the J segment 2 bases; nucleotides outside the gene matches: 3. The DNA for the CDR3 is TGTGCCAGCAGTCCTCAGGGGGCTGGAAACACCATATATTTT. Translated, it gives CASSPQGAGNTIYF.

The CDR3 DNA reads TGTGCCAGCACCCAGCGGGGGAATGCAGATACGCAGTATTTT. It yields the protein CASTQRGNADTQYF. The chain uses TRBV7-2 and TRBJ2-3, with 8 nucleotides matching TRBD2. The V and J ends lost 7 bases and 4 bases, in that order; junction bases with no gene match: 7. The CDR3 covers 14 residues. Germline V gives CDR1 SGHTA, CDR2 FQGNSA.

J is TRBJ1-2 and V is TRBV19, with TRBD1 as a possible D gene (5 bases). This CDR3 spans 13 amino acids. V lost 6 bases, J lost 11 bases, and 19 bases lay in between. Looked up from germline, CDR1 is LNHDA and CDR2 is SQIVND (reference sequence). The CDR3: CASRRIGGGGYTF. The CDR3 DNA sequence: TGTGCCAGTAGACGCATCGGGGGAGGTGGGTACACCTTC. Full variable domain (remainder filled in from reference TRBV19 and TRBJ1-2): DGGITQSPKYLFRKEGQNVTLSCEQNLNHDAMYWYRQDPGQGLRLIYYSQIVNDFQKGDIAEGYSVSREKKESFPLTVTSAQKNPTAFYLCASRRIGGGGYTFGSGTRLTVV.

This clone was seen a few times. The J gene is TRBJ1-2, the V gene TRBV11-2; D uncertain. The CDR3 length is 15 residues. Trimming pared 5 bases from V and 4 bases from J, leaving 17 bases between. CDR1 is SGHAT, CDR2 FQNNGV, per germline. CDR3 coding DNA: TGTGCCAGCAGCAACGAGGCCAGAAGCTTCTATGGCTACACCTTC. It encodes CASSNEARSFYGYTF.

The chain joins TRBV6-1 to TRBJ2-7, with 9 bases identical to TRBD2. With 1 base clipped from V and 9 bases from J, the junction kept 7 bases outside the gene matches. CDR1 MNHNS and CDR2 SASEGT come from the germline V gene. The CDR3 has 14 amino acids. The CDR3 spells CASSEERGAPGQYF. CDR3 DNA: TGTGCCAGCAGTGAAGAGCGGGGGGCCCCCGGGCAGTACTTC.

The CDR3 nucleotides are TGCGCCAGCAGCCGGACAGGCTATAATTCACCCCTCCACTTT. It yields the protein CASSRTGYNSPLHF. The rearrangement joins TRBV4-3 to TRBJ1-6; TRBD1 aligns across 7 bases. V lost 4 bases, J lost 3 bases, and 0 bases stayed unmatched. CDR3 length equals 14 residues. Germline CDR1 is LGHNA and CDR2 is YSLEER.

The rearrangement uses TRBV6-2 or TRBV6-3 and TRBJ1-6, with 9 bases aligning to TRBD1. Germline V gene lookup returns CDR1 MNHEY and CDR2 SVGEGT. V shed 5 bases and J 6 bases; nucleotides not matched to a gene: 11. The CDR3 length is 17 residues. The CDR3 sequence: CASSQTGTGIFNSPLHF. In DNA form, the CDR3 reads TGTGCCAGCAGTCAAACCGGGACAGGGATTTTTAATTCACCCCTCCACTTT.

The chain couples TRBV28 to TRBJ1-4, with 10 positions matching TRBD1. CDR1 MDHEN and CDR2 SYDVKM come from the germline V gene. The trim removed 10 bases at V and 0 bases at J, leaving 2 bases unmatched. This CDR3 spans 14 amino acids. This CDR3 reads CAIGTGATNEKLFF. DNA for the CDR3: TGTGCCATCGGGACAGGGGCAACTAATGAAAAACTGTTTTTT.

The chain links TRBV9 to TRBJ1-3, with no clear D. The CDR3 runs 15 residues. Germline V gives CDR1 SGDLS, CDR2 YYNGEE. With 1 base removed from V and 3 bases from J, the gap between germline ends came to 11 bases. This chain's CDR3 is CASSVTGGIGNTIYF. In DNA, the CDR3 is TGTGCCAGCAGCGTAACGGGCGGGATTGGAAACACCATATATTTT.

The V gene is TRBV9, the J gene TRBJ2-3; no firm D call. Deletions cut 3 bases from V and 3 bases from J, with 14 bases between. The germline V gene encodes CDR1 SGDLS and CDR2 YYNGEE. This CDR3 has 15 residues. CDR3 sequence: CASSARVGATDTQYF. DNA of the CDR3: TGTGCCAGCAGCGCCAGAGTTGGAGCTACAGATACGCAGTATTTT.

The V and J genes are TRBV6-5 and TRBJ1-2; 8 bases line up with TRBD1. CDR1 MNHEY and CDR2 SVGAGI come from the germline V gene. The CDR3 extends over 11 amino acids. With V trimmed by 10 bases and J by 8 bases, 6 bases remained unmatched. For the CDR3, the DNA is TGTGCCATCCAGACAGGGGTCGGCTACACCTTC. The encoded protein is CAIQTGVGYTF.